A selection of T cell receptor beta chains follows, all from one sample in a study of T cell repertoires in cytomegalovirus infection. These TCRs' antigens remain unknown. TCRdb ran MiXCR on the reads and lists one entry per CDR3 protein. The sample yields around 340,000 distinct CDR3 sequences, almost 30% seen once. The sample was cultured PBMCs, taken from culture after CMV antigen stimulation. The receptors originated from a human donor in good health (CMV status not recorded). Some clones in this sample may be carry-over from other donors' samples. Each CDR3 is given with its conserved first and last residue. The D gene is left open where the match is weak. The size entry is marked missing in some rows and otherwise reads once, few, many or a size class.

J: TRBJ2-3
D: NA
V: TRBV7-2
size: many
CDR3: CASSSSDRNTDTQYF
DNA: TGTGCCAGCAGCTCGTCGGACAGAAACACAGATACGCAGTATTTT

J: TRBJ1-2
D: NA
V: TRBV28
size: few
CDR3: CATGGAASSYGYTF
DNA: TGTGCGACGGGCGGGGCCGCTTCGTCATATGGCTACACCTTC

J: TRBJ1-1
D: TRBD1
V: TRBV4-2
size: NA
CDR3: CASSQDRQGREAFF
DNA: TGTGCCAGCAGCCAAGATAGACAGGGTAGGGAAGCTTTCTTT

J: TRBJ1-4
D: NA
V: TRBV6-6
size: few
CDR3: CASSYSRGGGATNEKLFF
DNA: TGTGCCAGCAGTTACTCGAGGGGCGGGGGAGCAACTAATGAAAAACTGTTTTTT

J: TRBJ2-7
D: NA
V: TRBV5-4
size: NA
CDR3: CASSLVGDRSYEQYF
DNA: TGTGCCAGCAGCCTTGTCGGTGATCGTTCCTACGAGCAGTACTTC

J: TRBJ1-5
D: NA
V: TRBV28
size: NA
CDR3: CASSLFRRPSRGQPQHF
DNA: TGTGCCAGCAGTTTATTTAGGCGACCGTCCAGGGGACAGCCCCAGCATTTT

J: TRBJ2-7
D: NA
V: TRBV7-9
size: NA
CDR3: CASATAREFEQYF
DNA: TGTGCCAGCGCCACGGCCAGGGAATTCGAGCAGTACTTC

J: TRBJ1-5
D: TRBD1
V: TRBV4-1
size: NA
CDR3: CASSQDIQGVTRPQHF
DNA: TGCGCCAGCAGCCAAGATATACAGGGGGTTACTCGGCCCCAGCATTTT

J: TRBJ1-1
D: NA
V: TRBV20-1
size: few
CDR3: CSAPGASRGVDTEAFF
DNA: TGCAGTGCCCCCGGGGCATCACGTGGGGTTGACACTGAAGCTTTCTTT

J: TRBJ2-1
D: TRBD2
V: TRBV19
size: NA
CDR3: CASSFGLAGDLLSYNEQFF
DNA: TGTGCCAGTAGTTTCGGACTAGCGGGAGACCTCCTCTCCTACAATGAGCAGTTCTTC

J: TRBJ1-5
D: NA
V: TRBV7-8
size: few
CDR3: CASSSTGQIHSNQPQHF
DNA: TGTGCCAGCAGTTCTACCGGACAGATTCATAGCAATCAGCCCCAGCATTTT

J: TRBJ1-6
D: NA
V: TRBV19
size: NA
CDR3: CASSTDVSSYNSPLHF
DNA: TGTGCCAGTAGTACGGACGTCAGCTCCTATAATTCACCCCTCCACTTT

J: TRBJ1-2
D: TRBD1
V: TRBV6-5
size: NA
CDR3: CASSYDRVSDGYTF
DNA: TGTGCCAGCAGTTACGACAGGGTATCGGATGGCTACACCTTC

J: TRBJ1-4
D: NA
V: TRBV27
size: NA
CDR3: CASSLRGGKLFF
DNA: TGTGCCAGCAGCCTTCGGGGGGGAAAACTGTTTTTT

J: TRBJ2-3
D: NA
V: TRBV6-6
size: NA
CDR3: CASSYGQGSITDTQYF
DNA: TGTGCCAGCAGTTACGGGCAGGGATCCATCACAGATACGCAGTATTTT

J: TRBJ1-3
D: NA
V: TRBV7-9
size: many
CDR3: CASSLAGYGGSGNTIYF
DNA: TGTGCCAGCAGCTTAGCCGGATATGGGGGGTCCGGAAACACCATATATTTT

J: TRBJ2-3
D: TRBD2
V: TRBV6-6
size: NA
CDR3: CASSYERGRGDTQYF
DNA: TGTGCCAGCAGTTACGAGCGGGGACGCGGGGATACGCAGTATTTT

J: TRBJ1-2
D: TRBD1
V: TRBV27
size: few
CDR3: CASSGSRRGLGGYTF
DNA: TGTGCCAGCAGCGGCTCACGCAGGGGGCTTGGGGGCTACACCTTC

J: TRBJ1-5
D: TRBD1
V: TRBV7-9
size: NA
CDR3: CASSPTGSINQPQHF
DNA: TGTGCCAGCAGCCCGACAGGGTCCATCAATCAGCCCCAGCATTTT

J: TRBJ1-3
D: NA
V: TRBV7-2
size: few
CDR3: CASSLFGQSSGNTIYF
DNA: TGTGCCAGCAGCTTGTTTGGACAGAGCTCTGGAAACACCATATATTTT

J: TRBJ1-5
D: NA
V: TRBV6-8
size: few
CDR3: CASSGSGHPNQPQHF
DNA: TGTGCCAGCAGTGGGTCGGGACACCCAAATCAGCCCCAGCATTTT

J: TRBJ2-5
D: NA
V: TRBV2
size: few
CDR3: CASGETQYF
DNA: TGTGCCAGCGGGGAGACCCAGTACTTC

J: TRBJ1-5
D: TRBD1
V: TRBV19
size: many
CDR3: CASSMGTGNQPQHF
DNA: TGTGCCAGTAGTATGGGGACAGGCAATCAGCCCCAGCATTTT

J: TRBJ1-1
D: NA
V: TRBV6-1
size: few
CDR3: CASSEDGYTEAFF
DNA: TGTGCCAGCAGTGAAGACGGCTACACTGAAGCTTTCTTT

J: TRBJ1-2
D: TRBD1
V: TRBV10-2
size: many
CDR3: CAIRTGDYGYTF
DNA: TGCGCCATCAGGACAGGGGACTATGGCTACACCTTC

J: TRBJ2-7
D: NA
V: TRBV27
size: NA
CDR3: CASSAGPNPSYEQYF
DNA: TGTGCCAGCAGTGCCGGGCCAAACCCCTCCTACGAGCAGTACTTC

J: TRBJ1-4
D: NA
V: TRBV7-9
size: few
CDR3: CASSLAGWQQEKLFF
DNA: TGTGCCAGCAGCTTAGCGGGGTGGCAGCAGGAAAAACTGTTTTTT

J: TRBJ1-5
D: NA
V: TRBV6-1
size: NA
CDR3: CASIEGLLAAAIQHF
DNA: TGTGCCAGCATCGAAGGACTTTTGGCCGCCGCCATCCAGCATTTT

J: TRBJ2-7
D: TRBD2
V: TRBV12-3/TRBV12-4
size: NA
CDR3: CASSHRLAAPYEQYF
DNA: TGTGCCAGCAGTCACCGCCTAGCGGCCCCCTACGAGCAGTACTTC

J: TRBJ2-7
D: TRBD2
V: TRBV19
size: few
CDR3: CASSGRLSNSYEQYF
DNA: TGTGCCAGTAGCGGGAGGCTTTCGAACTCCTACGAGCAGTACTTC

J: TRBJ2-5
D: TRBD2
V: TRBV25-1
size: few
CDR3: CASSEGTSGVGTQYF
DNA: TGTGCCAGCAGTGAGGGGACTAGCGGGGTCGGGACCCAGTACTTC

J: TRBJ2-3
D: NA
V: TRBV29-1
size: NA
CDR3: CSVESMGLNTDTQYF
DNA: TGCAGCGTTGAAAGTATGGGACTCAACACAGATACGCAGTATTTT

J: TRBJ2-3
D: NA
V: TRBV7-8
size: few
CDR3: CASSLVPGKNTDTQYF
DNA: TGTGCCAGCAGCTTAGTGCCAGGGAAGAATACAGATACGCAGTATTTT

J: TRBJ2-3
D: TRBD1
V: TRBV4-2
size: NA
CDR3: CASSQAGTETDTQYF
DNA: TGTGCCAGCAGCCAAGCCGGGACAGAAACAGATACGCAGTATTTT

J: TRBJ1-6
D: TRBD1
V: TRBV12-3/TRBV12-4
size: NA
CDR3: CASSPPGTGVAPLHF
DNA: TGTGCCAGCAGTCCTCCCGGGACAGGGGTAGCACCCCTCCACTTT

J: TRBJ2-3
D: NA
V: TRBV28
size: few
CDR3: CASSRGGSETDTQYF
DNA: TGTGCCAGCAGTAGAGGGGGGAGTGAGACAGATACGCAGTATTTT

J: TRBJ2-1
D: NA
V: TRBV28
size: NA
CDR3: CASSQGFYNEQFF
DNA: TGTGCCAGCAGTCAGGGGTTCTACAATGAGCAGTTCTTC

J: TRBJ2-3
D: NA
V: TRBV24-1
size: once
CDR3: CATSATPLTGRGTDTQYF
DNA: TGTGCCACCAGTGCCACCCCCTTGACAGGTAGAGGCACAGATACGCAGTATTTT

J: TRBJ2-1
D: NA
V: TRBV20-1
size: NA
CDR3: CSARAGLPYNEQFF
DNA: TGCAGTGCTAGAGCGGGACTGCCCTACAATGAGCAGTTCTTC

J: TRBJ2-3
D: NA
V: TRBV7-2
size: few
CDR3: CASSLWTTRTDTQYF
DNA: TGTGCCAGCAGCTTATGGACTACCCGGACAGATACGCAGTATTTT

J: TRBJ2-7
D: NA
V: TRBV4-1
size: few
CDR3: CASSQGAGKTYEQYF
DNA: TGCGCCAGCAGCCAAGGAGCGGGTAAGACCTACGAGCAGTACTTC

J: TRBJ1-6
D: NA
V: TRBV7-2
size: few
CDR3: CASSLGLPGRNSPLHF
DNA: TGTGCCAGCAGCTTAGGTTTGCCAGGGAGGAACTCACCCCTCCACTTT

J: TRBJ2-1
D: NA
V: TRBV3-1
size: NA
CDR3: CASSPRDFNEQFF
DNA: TGTGCCAGCAGCCCCCGGGACTTCAATGAGCAGTTCTTC

J: TRBJ2-2
D: NA
V: TRBV5-4
size: NA
CDR3: CASSPDRVNTGELFF
DNA: TGTGCCAGCAGCCCAGACAGAGTGAACACCGGGGAGCTGTTTTTT

J: TRBJ2-7
D: NA
V: TRBV7-9
size: NA
CDR3: CASSLRSGVSYEQYF
DNA: TGTGCCAGCAGCTTACGCTCGGGAGTGTCCTACGAGCAGTACTTC

J: TRBJ1-1
D: NA
V: TRBV7-9
size: few
CDR3: CASSMGIEAFF
DNA: TGTGCCAGCAGCATGGGTATTGAAGCTTTCTTT

J: TRBJ2-1
D: TRBD2
V: TRBV7-9
size: few
CDR3: CASSSPLAGDYDRQFF
DNA: TGTGCCAGCAGCTCACCACTGGCGGGAGATTACGACAGGCAGTTCTTC

J: TRBJ1-2
D: NA
V: TRBV11-2
size: NA
CDR3: CASSLSRQGGYTF
DNA: TGTGCCAGCAGCTTAAGCAGGCAAGGGGGCTACACCTTC

J: TRBJ1-5
D: NA
V: TRBV7-2
size: few
CDR3: CASSSPAGPQHF
DNA: TGTGCCAGCAGCTCCCCGGCTGGGCCCCAGCATTTT

J: TRBJ1-3
D: NA
V: TRBV11-2
size: NA
CDR3: CASSFSPSGNTIYF
DNA: TGTGCCAGCAGCTTTTCTCCCTCTGGAAACACCATATATTTT

J: TRBJ2-3
D: TRBD2
V: TRBV7-2
size: few
CDR3: CASSSQGGRRTDTQYF
DNA: TGTGCCAGCAGCTCCCAGGGAGGGCGCAGAACAGATACGCAGTATTTT

J: TRBJ2-5
D: NA
V: TRBV7-2
size: many
CDR3: CASSSPQFAGTQYF
DNA: TGTGCCAGCAGCTCCCCTCAGTTCGCTGGGACCCAGTACTTC

J: TRBJ2-3
D: NA
V: TRBV7-2
size: once
CDR3: CASGLEGPLAGDTQYF
DNA: TGTGCCAGCGGCTTAGAAGGGCCCCTGGCGGGAGATACGCAGTATTTT

J: TRBJ2-3
D: NA
V: TRBV9
size: many
CDR3: CASSPRGEDTQYF
DNA: TGTGCCAGCAGCCCAAGGGGCGAAGATACGCAGTATTTT